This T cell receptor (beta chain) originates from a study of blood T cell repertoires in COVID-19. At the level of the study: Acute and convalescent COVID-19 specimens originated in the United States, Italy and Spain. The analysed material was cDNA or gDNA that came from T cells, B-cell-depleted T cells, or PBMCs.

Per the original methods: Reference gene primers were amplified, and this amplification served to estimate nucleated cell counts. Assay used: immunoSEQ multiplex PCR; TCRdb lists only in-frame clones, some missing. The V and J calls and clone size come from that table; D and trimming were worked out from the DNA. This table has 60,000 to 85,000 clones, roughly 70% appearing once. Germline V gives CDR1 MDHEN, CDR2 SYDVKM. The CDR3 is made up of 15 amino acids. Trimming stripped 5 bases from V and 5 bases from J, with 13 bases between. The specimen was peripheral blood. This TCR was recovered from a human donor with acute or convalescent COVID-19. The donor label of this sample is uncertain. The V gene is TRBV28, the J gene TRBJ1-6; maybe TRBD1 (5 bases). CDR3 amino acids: CASSVPGLDNSPLHF. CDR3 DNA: TGTGCCAGCAGTGTACCGGGACTGGATAATTCACCCCTCCACTTT.